These 23 T cell receptor beta chains share one sample of origin, sequenced in a study of metastatic and nonmetastatic thyroid tumors. Before thyroid surgery, none of the patients had received any treatment. TCRdb re-called the PCR reads through MiXCR. There are 25,000 to 35,000 clones in the sample; around 4% occur only once, and under 25% lies in the top ten. Input material: blood. These receptor sequences come from a female donor with papillary thyroid cancer or a benign thyroid nodule (not recorded which). Some clones in this sample may be carry-over from other donors' samples.

The chain joins TRBV5-1 to TRBJ2-5; D is unclear. The CDR3 runs to 15 residues. Trimming took off 0 bases at V and 6 bases at J, with 15 bases between the two ends. CDR1 and CDR2 (germline): SGHRS, YFSETQ. CDR3 DNA sequence: TGCGCCAGCAGCTTGGAGGCAGCGAACGGTCAGACCCAGTACTTC. Its protein product is CASSLEAANGQTQYF. The full variable domain, in which reference TRBV5-1 and TRBJ2-5 provide the parts outside the CDR3, is KAGVTQTPRYLIKTRGQQVTLSCSPISGHRSVSWYQQTPGQGLQFLFEYFSETQRNKGNFPGRFSGRQFSNSRSEMNVSTLELGDSALYLCASSLEAANGQTQYFGPGTRLLVL.

This clone was picked up many times. The gene calls are TRBV5-1 and TRBJ1-5, with a weak D call TRBD1 (5 bases). CDR3 size: 15 residues. V gave up 0 bases and J gave up 3 bases, with 10 bases separating them. In germline, CDR1 is SGHRS, CDR2 YFSETQ. CDR3 loop: CASSLDGADNQPQHF. The CDR3 DNA is TGCGCCAGCAGCTTGGACGGGGCCGACAATCAGCCCCAGCATTTT.

This clone was recorded a few times. The rearrangement uses TRBV2 and TRBJ2-7; D is perhaps TRBD2 (6 bases). Per germline, CDR1 SNHLY and CDR2 FYNNEI. CDR3 size: 13 residues. V lost 4 bases and J lost 7, with 14 bases in between. The CDR3, as DNA: TGTGCCAGCAGTGGATTTAGCGGAGCGGAGCAGTACTTC. This translates into CASSGFSGAEQYF.

The sample holds a few counts of this clone. This chain links TRBV5-4 with TRBJ2-5, with 7 bases fitting TRBD2. This CDR3 comprises 17 residues. Germline V gives CDR1 SGHNT, CDR2 YYREEE (reference sequence). Germline trimming cut 4 bases from V and 1 base from J; bases unmatched to any gene: 13. The CDR3 sequence is CASSNATLGGIQETQYF. The CDR3 DNA is TGTGCCAGCAGCAATGCTACCCTGGGGGGGATCCAAGAGACCCAGTACTTC.

By share, this clone counts as medium-sized. The CDR3 sequence: CSAGGTSGRFRNEQFF. The CDR3 nucleotides read TGCAGTGCCGGCGGGACTAGCGGGAGGTTTCGCAATGAGCAGTTCTTC. The rearrangement uses TRBV20-1 and TRBJ2-1; 15 bases line up with TRBD2. Germline V gene data show CDR1 as DFQATT and CDR2 as SNEGSKA (reference sequence). The V and J ends lost 6 bases and 6 bases, in that order; junction bases with no gene match: 9. This CDR3 comprises 16 residues.

This clone was seen repeatedly, ten times or more. V is TRBV28 and J is TRBJ1-5, with D unresolved. Per germline, CDR1 MDHEN and CDR2 SYDVKM. Between the trimmed V and J ends, which lost 5 bases and 2 bases, there was a span of 10 bases. This CDR3 spans 14 amino acids. DNA for the CDR3: TGTGCCAGCAGTAACCACCGGGGCAATCAGCCCCAGCATTTT. Protein: CASSNHRGNQPQHF.

This clone has just a few counts. A read error may be the cause here, since a much bigger clone is one base away. The chain couples TRBV5-5 to TRBJ1-1, with D uncertain. Germline loops: CDR1 SGHKS, CDR2 YYEKEE (reference sequence). With 4 bases removed from V and 0 bases from J, the gap between germline ends came to 10 bases. The CDR3 is made up of 14 amino acids. The CDR3 reads CASSPYAVNTEAFF. The CDR3 coding sequence is TGTGCCAGCAGCCCATACGCAGTGAACACTGAAGCTTTCTTT.

The sample holds a few counts of this clone. The V gene is TRBV13, the J gene TRBJ2-3; a weak D match, TRBD2 (5 bases). V lost 4 bases to trimming and J lost 6 bases, with 17 bases between them. CDR1 PRHDT and CDR2 FYEKMQ come from the germline V gene (reference sequence). The CDR3 runs 15 residues. The CDR3 DNA reads TGTGCCAGCAGCTCCGTCGCGAGGGAGACCGATACGCAGTATTTT. This codes for CASSSVARETDTQYF.

This clone appeared a few times. The rearrangement links TRBV6-2 or TRBV6-3 to TRBJ1-2; 10 nucleotides line up with TRBD1. This CDR3 contains 16 residues. Germline CDR1 is MNHEY and CDR2 is SVGEGT. The J segment lost 7 bases and the V segment lost 5 bases, leaving 13 bases of the junction unmatched. CDR3 nucleotide sequence: TGTGCCAGCAGTAACCCCTCCGGGACAGGGGTTATTGGCTACACCTTC. Protein: CASSNPSGTGVIGYTF.

In its sample, this clone was seen many times. The DNA of the CDR3 is TGTGCCAGCAGTCGACATGGGACAGGGGAAGGTTGGGGCACTGAAGCTTTCTTT. Translated, it gives CASSRHGTGEGWGTEAFF. The rearrangement uses TRBV6-1 and TRBJ1-1; 10 bases line up with TRBD1. V lost 5 bases to trimming and J lost 4 bases; unmatched junction nucleotides: 16. Germline V lookup: CDR1 MNHNS, CDR2 SASEGT. CDR3 length: 18 amino acids.

The V gene is TRBV5-1, the J gene TRBJ2-7, with D perhaps matching TRBD1 or TRBD2 (6 bases each). CDR1 and CDR2 from the germline V gene are SGHRS and YFSETQ. Trimming took 4 bases from V and 6 from J, leaving 17 bases between them. This CDR3 is 14 amino acids long. The CDR3 nucleotides are TGCGCCAGCAGCCAAACGACGAAGGGGGGCGAGCAGTACTTC. Protein: CASSQTTKGGEQYF.

This clone was observed at least ten times. V usage is TRBV4-1 and J usage is TRBJ2-1; 10 nucleotides align to TRBD2. Germline-derived CDR1 and CDR2 are MGHRA and YSYEKL. The CDR3 runs 16 residues. Trimming at V came to 3 bases and at J to 7 bases, leaving 9 bases not matched to a gene. CDR3 DNA sequence: TGCGCCAGCAGCCAGGCAGCGGGACTAGCGAATAATGAGCAGTTCTTC. As protein: CASSQAAGLANNEQFF.

This clone has at least ten counts. This rearrangement joins TRBV7-3 to TRBJ2-3; 12 positions agree with TRBD1. The CDR3 is 16 residues long. V was clipped by 5 bases and J by 4 bases; unmatched bases: 7. Germline lookup yields CDR1 SGHTA and CDR2 FQGTGA. CDR3 loop: CASSPTGTGGADTQYF. CDR3 in DNA: TGTGCCAGCAGCCCCACCGGGACAGGGGGCGCAGATACGCAGTATTTT.

Only a few counts were recorded for this clone. For the CDR3, the DNA is TGTGCCAGCAGTTCAGGGGGGCAGATGAACACTGAAGCTTTCTTT. This codes for CASSSGGQMNTEAFF. The V call is TRBV28, the J call TRBJ1-1, with TRBD1 identical over 7 bases. Germline V gene data show CDR1 as MDHEN and CDR2 as SYDVKM. This CDR3 contains 15 residues. V lost 4 bases and J lost 0; bases outside the gene matches: 5.

The genes are TRBV27 and TRBJ1-1; D remains unclear. The V gene lost 5 bases and the J gene lost 3 bases, with 13 bases spanning the gap. From germline, CDR1 is MNHEY and CDR2 SMNVEV (reference sequence). This CDR3 region has 14 residues. CDR3: CASSPGLIDTEAFF. CDR3 DNA: TGTGCCAGCAGTCCCGGACTGATCGACACTGAAGCTTTCTTT.

Concerning this clone: The junction differs from germline at one of its ends, possibly a read error. V usage is TRBV28 and J usage is TRBJ1-2, with 10 bases matching TRBD1. This CDR3 comprises 16 residues. Germline V CDR1 and CDR2: MDHEN, SYDVKM. CDR3 residues: CASSSGQGTVNYCYTF. The CDR3 region has the DNA TGTGCCAGCAGCTCGGGACAGGGGACCGTGAACTATTGCTACACCTTC.

Many counts were recorded for this clone. The V call is TRBV28, the J call TRBJ1-1, with TRBD1 identical over 8 bases. V shed 3 bases and J 4 bases; nucleotides not matched to a gene: 16. The CDR3 sequence is 18 residues long. The germline gives CDR1 MDHEN, CDR2 SYDVKM. CDR3 amino acids: CASSFYTTLGQGGTEAFF. DNA for the CDR3: TGTGCCAGCAGTTTCTATACTACCCTCGGACAGGGTGGCACTGAAGCTTTCTTT.

CDR3 sequence: CATSDLRADYNEQFF. The DNA for the CDR3 is TGTGCCACCAGTGATTTGAGGGCAGATTACAATGAGCAGTTCTTC. This chain uses TRBV24-1 with TRBJ2-1; D unresolved. Trimming shortened V by 0 bases and J by 4 bases, and 9 bases separated the two germline ends. The germline gives CDR1 KGHDR, CDR2 SFDVKD. CDR3 length: 15 residues.

This clone came up many times. The chain is built from TRBV30 and TRBJ2-3; D unresolved. The CDR3 covers 11 residues. CDR1 is GTSNPN and CDR2 is SVGIG in the germline V gene (reference sequence). The ends were cut back, 2 bases at V and 0 bases at J, with 0 bases in the middle. In DNA form, the CDR3 reads TGTGCCTGGAGTAGCACAGATACGCAGTATTTT. As protein: CAWSSTDTQYF.

This clone qualifies as medium-sized (0.01 to 0.1%). The chain carries TRBV6-1 and TRBJ1-2; possible D gene TRBD1, 6 bases. Looked up from germline, CDR1 is MNHNS and CDR2 is SASEGT. V lost 8 bases, J lost 5 bases, and 12 bases lay in between. The CDR3 runs 12 residues. The CDR3 region is CASRGGGYGYTF. The CDR3 bases are TGTGCCAGCCGTGGGGGCGGGTATGGCTACACCTTC.

By share, this clone counts as medium-sized. The CDR3: CASSDGIDKYGYTF. The CDR3 nucleotides read TGTGCCAGCAGTGATGGCATAGATAAGTATGGCTACACCTTC. The rearrangement uses TRBV27 and TRBJ1-2; D gene uncertain. From germline, CDR1 is MNHEY and CDR2 SMNVEV (reference sequence). CDR3 length: 14 residues. Deletions cut 5 bases from V and 5 bases from J, with 15 bases between.

With regard to this clone: At one end the junction does not follow the germline gene, possibly because of a read error. The sample has other DNA sequences that encode this CDR3 too. The genes are TRBV6-1 and TRBJ2-2, with D possibly TRBD2 on 5 matching bases. Germline V gives CDR1 MNHNS, CDR2 SASEGT. This CDR3 is built from 14 residues. CDR3 bases: TGTGCCAGCAGTGAAGCTCGTGGCGCCGGGAAGCTGTCTTTT. Translation gives CASSEARGAGKLSF.

Only a few counts were recorded for this clone. The chain recombines TRBV14 with TRBJ1-2; the D gene is possibly TRBD1 (5 bases). Germline CDR1 reads SGHDN; CDR2 reads FVKESK. CDR3 length: 13 amino acids. V lost 5 bases, J lost 8 bases, and 15 bases lay in between. DNA of the CDR3: TGTGCCAGCAGCACCCGACAGTTGTTGGGCTACACCTTC. This gives the protein CASSTRQLLGYTF.